This T cell receptor beta chain comes out of a study of beta chain features in type 1 diabetes. Study results and limitations: Moderate yet significant TCRB CDR3 shortening was seen in Type 1 diabetes patients in all four CD4+ subsets.

In its sample, this clone was seen a few times. Its antigen is undetermined. This CDR3 spans 13 amino acids. The germline V gene has CDR1 KGHSH and CDR2 LQKENI. The V end lost 3 bases, the J end lost 4 bases, and 9 bases lay between the germline ends. CD45RO/CCR7/CD25/CD127/CD95/CD27 staining was used to isolate CD4+ naive, central memory, regulatory and stem cell-like memory cells by sorting. The sequenced template was cDNA made from the entire isolated RNA. Assay: immunoSEQ multiplex PCR; the TCRdb copy retains only in-frame clones and omits some. This table holds about 150,000 clones, 10% found once.

Sequencing was carried out using central memory CD4+ T cells from blood. The TCR sequence derives from a man aged 25 to 40 with type 1 diabetes. V is TRBV18 and J is TRBJ1-1, with D perhaps matching TRBD1 (5 bases). CDR3 nucleotide sequence: TGTGCCAGCTCACCTCAGGGCATCACTGAAGCTTTCTTT. This encodes CASSPQGITEAFF.